The clone carrying this T cell receptor (beta chain) is labeled medium-sized. The antigen remains undetermined. The read terminates 3 residues before the CDR3 end, so the remaining end is supplied by the germline J gene. Germline V gives CDR1 KGHSH, CDR2 LQKENI. This CDR3 is built from 13 residues. V lost 3 bases, J lost 2 bases, and 0 bases stayed unmatched. This sample was taken from a study of T cell clonality in common variable immunodeficiency. Regarding the study as a whole: Common variable immunodeficiency TCR beta sequences reportedly had fewer deletions and N-nucleotide insertions.

Blood samples were heparinized, about 4.5 to 8 ml per donor. Here immunoSEQ multiplex PCR was the method, and the copy in TCRdb shows in-frame clones only, minus some. Singletons are absent from the sample, which has about 3,400 clones. This receptor was identified in a human donor with common variable immunodeficiency. The rearrangement uses TRBV18 and TRBJ2-5, with 7 bases aligning to TRBD1. Sequencing was performed on peripheral blood mononuclear cells. The CDR3 sequence is CASSPTGQETQYF. The sequenced CDR3 bases are TGTGCCAGCTCACCGACAGGGCAAGAGACC.